This is a list of T cell receptor beta chains from one sample in a study of T cell responses to AZD1222 COVID-19 vaccine. Libraries were prepared by immunoSEQ multiplex PCR; TCRdb keeps only in-frame clonotypes and omits some of them. The sample yields approximately 150,000 clones, about nine tenths seen once. The specimen was peripheral blood, collected 28 days after the second AZD1222 dose. Receptor source: an adult who received the AZD1222 COVID-19 vaccine. Both conserved end residues are part of each CDR3. Each record gives: clone size, J gene, D gene, V gene, CDR3 protein, CDR3 DNA. The D gene is left open where the match is weak. Not all rows give a size; the values are once, few, many and, for expanded clones, a class.

abundance: NA
j_gene: TRBJ1-4
d_gene: NA
v_gene: TRBV20-1
CDR3aa: CSASQGLNEKLFF
CDR3nt: TGCAGTGCTAGTCAGGGGCTTAATGAAAAACTGTTTTTT

abundance: many
j_gene: TRBJ2-7
d_gene: NA
v_gene: TRBV28
CDR3aa: CASRLGRVSSYEQYF
CDR3nt: TGTGCCAGCAGGTTAGGACGGGTAAGCTCCTACGAGCAGTACTTC

abundance: NA
j_gene: TRBJ2-1
d_gene: TRBD2
v_gene: TRBV13
CDR3aa: CASSLRTSGVNEQFF
CDR3nt: TGTGCCAGCAGCTTAAGGACTAGCGGGGTCAATGAGCAGTTCTTC

abundance: NA
j_gene: TRBJ2-1
d_gene: NA
v_gene: TRBV28
CDR3aa: CASSPGGTDTNEQFF
CDR3nt: TGTGCCAGCAGTCCAGGGGGGACAGATACAAATGAGCAGTTCTTC

abundance: NA
j_gene: TRBJ2-2
d_gene: NA
v_gene: TRBV2
CDR3aa: CASRGAAYNTGELFF
CDR3nt: TGTGCCAGCAGGGGAGCGGCCTACAACACCGGGGAGCTGTTTTTT

abundance: NA
j_gene: TRBJ1-3
d_gene: NA
v_gene: TRBV30
CDR3aa: CAWSRHPLIYF
CDR3nt: TGTGCCTGGAGTCGACACCCGTTGATTTATTTT

abundance: NA
j_gene: TRBJ2-6
d_gene: TRBD2
v_gene: TRBV30
CDR3aa: CAWRPLAGVSGANVLTF
CDR3nt: TGTGCCTGGAGACCACTAGCGGGGGTCTCTGGGGCCAACGTCCTGACTTTC

abundance: NA
j_gene: TRBJ2-2
d_gene: TRBD2
v_gene: TRBV19
CDR3aa: CASSKGLAYAGELFF
CDR3nt: TGTGCCAGTAGTAAGGGACTAGCATATGCCGGGGAGCTGTTTTTT

abundance: NA
j_gene: TRBJ1-5
d_gene: TRBD1
v_gene: TRBV6-1
CDR3aa: CASSEPPATTGRNQPQHF
CDR3nt: TGTGCCAGCAGTGAACCCCCCGCGACGACAGGGAGAAATCAGCCCCAGCATTTT

abundance: NA
j_gene: TRBJ1-2
d_gene: TRBD1
v_gene: TRBV3-1/TRBV3-2
CDR3aa: CASSRPGDRGLRFDGYTF
CDR3nt: TGTGCCAGCAGCCGCCCCGGGGACAGGGGGTTAAGGTTTGATGGCTACACCTTC

abundance: NA
j_gene: TRBJ2-2
d_gene: TRBD1
v_gene: TRBV11-2
CDR3aa: CASSFKGASNTGELFF
CDR3nt: TGTGCCAGCAGCTTTAAGGGGGCATCGAACACCGGGGAGCTGTTTTTT

abundance: once
j_gene: TRBJ1-5
d_gene: NA
v_gene: TRBV5-1
CDR3aa: CASSPGGQSYSNQPQHF
CDR3nt: TGCGCCAGCAGCCCGGGAGGACAGTCCTATTCCAATCAGCCCCAGCATTTT

abundance: NA
j_gene: TRBJ1-2
d_gene: NA
v_gene: TRBV9
CDR3aa: CASSIRSEAYGYTF
CDR3nt: TGTGCCAGCAGCATCCGCTCTGAGGCGTATGGCTACACCTTC

abundance: NA
j_gene: TRBJ2-1
d_gene: NA
v_gene: TRBV27
CDR3aa: CASSVQDQYNEQFF
CDR3nt: TGTGCCAGCAGTGTACAGGATCAATACAATGAGCAGTTCTTC

abundance: NA
j_gene: TRBJ1-5
d_gene: NA
v_gene: TRBV4-3
CDR3aa: CASSSQWEGGQPQHF
CDR3nt: TGCGCCAGCAGCTCCCAATGGGAGGGGGGACAGCCCCAGCATTTT

abundance: NA
j_gene: TRBJ2-7
d_gene: TRBD1
v_gene: TRBV9
CDR3aa: CASSVVTGETVEQYF
CDR3nt: TGTGCCAGCAGCGTAGTTACAGGGGAGACAGTCGAGCAGTACTTC

abundance: NA
j_gene: TRBJ1-5
d_gene: NA
v_gene: TRBV28
CDR3aa: CASSRGGPSNQPQHF
CDR3nt: TGTGCCAGCAGCCGGGGGGGGCCTAGCAATCAGCCCCAGCATTTT

abundance: NA
j_gene: TRBJ1-2
d_gene: TRBD1
v_gene: TRBV10-3
CDR3aa: CAISESGGAHYGYTF
CDR3nt: TGTGCCATCAGTGAATCAGGGGGCGCGCACTATGGCTACACCTTC

abundance: NA
j_gene: TRBJ2-7
d_gene: NA
v_gene: TRBV13
CDR3aa: CASSLRGTLAF
CDR3nt: TGTGCCAGCAGCCTCCGGGGTACCTTAGCTTTC

abundance: NA
j_gene: TRBJ1-2
d_gene: TRBD1
v_gene: TRBV12-3/TRBV12-4
CDR3aa: CASSQGQDYGYTF
CDR3nt: TGTGCCAGCAGCCAAGGACAGGACTATGGCTACACCTTC

abundance: NA
j_gene: TRBJ2-7
d_gene: NA
v_gene: TRBV18
CDR3aa: CASSTAHATYEQYF
CDR3nt: TGTGCCAGCTCCACGGCACACGCGACCTACGAGCAGTACTTC

abundance: NA
j_gene: TRBJ2-1
d_gene: TRBD2
v_gene: TRBV5-1
CDR3aa: CASSSGLAGVDEQFF
CDR3nt: TGCGCCAGCAGCTCGGGACTAGCGGGAGTGGATGAGCAGTTCTTC

abundance: NA
j_gene: TRBJ1-4
d_gene: NA
v_gene: TRBV6-5
CDR3aa: CASGPRGYEKLFF
CDR3nt: TGTGCCAGCGGCCCACGAGGGTACGAAAAACTGTTTTTT

abundance: NA
j_gene: TRBJ2-1
d_gene: TRBD2
v_gene: TRBV28
CDR3aa: CASSPREGREQFF
CDR3nt: TGTGCCAGCAGTCCGCGGGAGGGCAGGGAGCAGTTCTTC

abundance: NA
j_gene: TRBJ2-1
d_gene: NA
v_gene: TRBV6-5
CDR3aa: CASSYSVRGDRNEQFF
CDR3nt: TGTGCCAGCAGTTACAGTGTCAGGGGTGATAGAAATGAGCAGTTCTTC

abundance: once
j_gene: TRBJ2-5
d_gene: TRBD1
v_gene: TRBV27
CDR3aa: CASSFSFSITGVQETQYF
CDR3nt: TGTGCCAGCAGTTTTAGCTTCTCGATAACAGGGGTCCAAGAGACCCAGTACTTC

abundance: NA
j_gene: TRBJ1-6
d_gene: NA
v_gene: TRBV2
CDR3aa: CASSAEIPYNSPLHF
CDR3nt: TGTGCCAGCAGTGCCGAAATCCCCTATAATTCACCCCTCCACTTT

abundance: NA
j_gene: TRBJ1-5
d_gene: NA
v_gene: TRBV24-1
CDR3aa: CATSDTGLRGSNQPQHF
CDR3nt: TGTGCCACCAGTGACACCGGCCTCCGCGGCAGCAATCAGCCCCAGCATTTT

abundance: once
j_gene: TRBJ2-7
d_gene: TRBD2
v_gene: TRBV28
CDR3aa: CASSITPRLAGGPDPWGLYEQYF
CDR3nt: TGTGCCAGCAGTATAACCCCGAGACTAGCGGGAGGCCCCGATCCCTGGGGCCTCTACGAGCAGTACTTC